This T cell receptor beta chain was retrieved from a study of blood T cell repertoires in COVID-19. Looking at the study overall: Italy, Spain and the United States were the sources of the convalescent and acute COVID-19 samples. The cDNA or gDNA used as material had been derived from T cells, B-cell-depleted T cells, or PBMCs.

This clone was seen more than once but under ten times. V lost 0 bases and J 9 bases, leaving 8 bases between the germline ends. Germline CDR1 and CDR2: SGHTA and FQGNSA. The CDR3 loop spans 13 amino acids. Per the study methods: How many nucleated cells were present was estimated from reference gene primer amplification. Produced via immunoSEQ multiplex PCR; TCRdb's table is partial and in-frame only. The V and J calls and the clone size are those of that table, but D and trimming were determined from the DNA. The sample has some 100,000 clones; roughly 80% are singletons. The receptor was derived from a man aged 80 or over with active or convalescent COVID-19. Sample: peripheral blood. The chain links TRBV7-2 to TRBJ2-2; no reliable D call. The CDR3 bases are TGTGCCAGCAGCTTAGCTCCCACTTGGGAGCTGTTTTTT. As protein: CASSLAPTWELFF.